Following are 2 T cell receptor beta chains from one sample sequenced in a study of cytomegalovirus exposure and HLA in healthy donors. The PCR ran on 60 Vbeta and 13 Jbeta primers. Profiled with immunoSEQ multiplex PCR; TCRdb holds only in-frame clones, not every one. The sample consists of approximately 100,000 clones, around three quarters of them appearing once. Sequencing was done on a sample of PBMCs. The source of these receptors is a female donor in good health and CMV-seropositive.

This clone was seen once. The V call is TRBV14, the J call TRBJ2-2; no clear D gene. The germline V gene has CDR1 SGHDN and CDR2 FVKESK. The CDR3 covers 13 residues. Trimming removed 5 bases from V and 1 base from J, with 5 bases in between. CDR3 region: CASSFQNTGELFF. The CDR3, as DNA: TGTGCCAGCAGCTTTCAGAACACCGGGGAGCTGTTTTTT.

The rearrangement links TRBV12-5 to TRBJ2-7; 12 bases match TRBD2. The CDR3 runs 16 residues. The germline V gene encodes CDR1 LGHNT and CDR2 FRNRAP. The trim removed 6 bases at V and 7 bases at J, leaving 13 bases unmatched. DNA for the CDR3: TGTGCTAGTGGCTCCCCTAGCGGGAGGGCCCGGGGGGAGCAGTACTTC. Translated: CASGSPSGRARGEQYF.